The 3 T cell receptor beta chains presented below share a single source sample, sequenced in a study of T cell responses to AZD1222 COVID-19 vaccine. Generated by immunoSEQ multiplex PCR, the TCRdb table keeps only in-frame clones and is missing some. Among roughly 150,000 clones, roughly 89% were seen once, and the ten largest hold 5%. The source was peripheral blood, collected on day 0 of AZD1222 vaccination. These receptor sequences come from an adult in good health.

The chain couples TRBV4-2 to TRBJ2-7; D is uncertain. V was clipped by 0 bases and J by 0 bases, with 9 bases between them. CDR3 size: 15 residues. Germline CDR1 is LGHNA and CDR2 is YNFKEQ. The chain's CDR3 is CASSQDLASSYEQYF. The CDR3 DNA reads TGTGCCAGCAGCCAAGATTTGGCCAGCTCCTACGAGCAGTACTTC.

CDR3 sequence (DNA): TGTGCCAGCAGCTTGCCCAACAGGGACGAGCAGTACTTC. It codes for CASSLPNRDEQYF. The chain employs TRBV7-9 and TRBJ2-7; D may be TRBD1 (6 bases). Germline CDR1 reads SEHNR; CDR2 reads FQNEAQ (reference sequence). CDR3 length: 13 residues. Trimming shortened V by 3 bases and J by 5 bases, and 11 bases separated the two germline ends.

The chain uses TRBV28 and TRBJ1-5; D possibly corresponds to TRBD1 (5 bases). V was shortened by 9 bases and J by 5 bases, with 17 bases between the two germline ends. Germline CDR1 reads MDHEN; CDR2 reads SYDVKM. The CDR3 runs to 14 residues. The CDR3 DNA reads as TGTGCCAGTTGGGAGGGGATGGGTCATCAGCCCCAGCATTTT. Its translation is CASWEGMGHQPQHF.